This T cell receptor (beta chain) appears in the sequencing data of a study of blood T cell repertoires in COVID-19. CDR3 length equals 14 residues. The V and J ends lost 0 bases and 1 base respectively, with 7 bases between them. In germline, CDR1 is SGDLS, CDR2 YYNGEE. Assay: immunoSEQ multiplex PCR; the TCRdb copy retains only in-frame clones and omits some. The sample holds roughly 50,000 clones; around 89% are singletons and the top ten take roughly 20%. The receptor's source is a human donor in a cohort sampled during active COVID-19. Input material: peripheral blood. The J gene is TRBJ1-2, the V gene TRBV9; tentative D call: TRBD1 (5 bases). CDR3 loop: CASSVEQVNYGYTF. CDR3 sequence (DNA): TGTGCCAGCAGCGTAGAACAGGTTAACTATGGCTACACCTTC.